These 4 T cell receptor beta chains originate from one sample sequenced in a study of cytomegalovirus exposure and HLA in healthy donors. Produced via immunoSEQ multiplex PCR; TCRdb's table is partial and in-frame only. This sample carries 200,000 to 300,000 clones, less than 95% of them seen once, and the ten largest clones take approximately 3.1%. Sequences were obtained from PBMCs. The source is a woman in her 30s in good health and CMV-seronegative.

V gene TRBV12-5 combines with J gene TRBJ2-2; 14 bases map to TRBD2. The CDR3 extends over 18 amino acids. The germline V gene has CDR1 LGHNT and CDR2 FRNRAP. The V segment lost 2 bases and the J segment 1 base; nucleotides outside the gene matches: 3. The CDR3 DNA reads as TGTGCTAGTGGTTTGTATGGACTAGCGGGAGGGAACACCGGGGAGCTGTTTTTT. Its translation: CASGLYGLAGGNTGELFF.

The chain links TRBV6-5 to TRBJ2-5; possibly TRBD1 for D (5 bases). V lost 4 bases, J lost 5 bases, and 11 bases lay in between. This CDR3 has 13 residues. The germline V gene has CDR1 MNHEY and CDR2 SVGAGI. CDR3 protein: CASSFRVGETQYF. In nucleotides, the CDR3 is TGTGCCAGCAGTTTCAGGGTTGGGGAGACCCAGTACTTC.

This chain connects TRBV9 to TRBJ1-2; 10 nucleotides match TRBD1. Trimming took 0 bases from V and 5 from J; bases not matched to a gene: 4. Germline V gene data show CDR1 as SGDLS and CDR2 as YYNGEE. This CDR3 comprises 15 residues. The CDR3 DNA reads as TGTGCCAGCAGCGTAGCGGGACAGGGGACATATGGCTACACCTTC. Translation gives CASSVAGQGTYGYTF. Using reference TRBV9 and TRBJ1-2 for the parts outside the CDR3, the full variable domain is DSGVTQTPKHLITATGQRVTLRCSPRSGDLSVYWYQQSLDQGLQFLIQYYNGEERAKGNILERFSAQQFPDLHSELNLSSLELGDSALYFCASSVAGQGTYGYTFGSGTRLTVV.

V and J are TRBV2 and TRBJ2-7; TRBD2 agrees at 7 bases. The CDR3 totals 13 residues. Germline trimming cut 7 bases from V and 1 base from J; bases unmatched to any gene: 4. Germline loops: CDR1 SNHLY, CDR2 FYNNEI. CDR3 nucleotides: TGTGCCAGCATAAGCGGGATTTCCTACGAGCAGTACTTC. Translating it yields CASISGISYEQYF.